Included here is one T cell receptor beta chain sequence, with context. Its specificity is not known. The sample originates from a study of cytomegalovirus exposure and HLA in healthy donors. General study results and limits: Reports described diagnosis of cytomegalovirus status by the classifier as highly specific and sensitive. The study recorded 164 TCR beta chains that were cytomegalovirus-associated. V- and J-gene trimming in TCR beta was tied to a missense DCLRE1C variant by an analysis performed later.

60 Vbeta and 13 Jbeta primers were used in PCR. Produced via immunoSEQ multiplex PCR; TCRdb's table is partial and in-frame only. The table includes 180,000 or so clones, 82% detected once. Germline loops: CDR1 MNHEY, CDR2 SMNVEV (reference sequence). This CDR3 has 17 amino acids. V lost 5 bases to trimming and J lost 2 bases; unmatched junction nucleotides: 10. The material sequenced was PBMCs. The chain links TRBV27 to TRBJ1-4; 8 positions agree with TRBD1. The sequence was collected from a man aged 35 to 55 in good health and CMV-seronegative. CDR3 nucleotide sequence: TGTGCCAGCAGTCCAAAAGACAGGGGTAGGACTAATGAAAAACTGTTTTTT. It translates to CASSPKDRGRTNEKLFF.